Shown below are 10 T cell receptor beta chains from a single sample sequenced in a study of T cell responses to AZD1222 COVID-19 vaccine. Only in-frame clones appear in the TCRdb table, and some are missing; sequencing was by immunoSEQ multiplex PCR. Found here are 110,000 to 150,000 clones, around nine tenths of them singletons; the top ten hold around 4.7%. Sample: peripheral blood, taken on day 0 of AZD1222 vaccination. Receptor source: an adult in good health.

This clone was detected only once. The chain joins TRBV3-1 (or the pseudogene TRBV3-2) to TRBJ1-2, with a tentative D call TRBD1 (5 bases). This CDR3 has 16 amino acids. V was pared by 0 bases and J by 5 bases, with 16 bases between. Germline V gene lookup returns CDR1 LGHDT and CDR2 YNNKEL (reference sequence). The CDR3 region has the DNA TGTGCCAGCAGCCAAGAAGAGTGGGGACTGAAGTATGGCTACACCTTC. It yields the protein CASSQEEWGLKYGYTF.

The chain is built from TRBV6-5 and TRBJ1-6; D is ambiguous. The V end lost 3 bases, the J end lost 10 bases, and 10 bases lay between the germline ends. Germline V gene data show CDR1 as MNHEY and CDR2 as SVGAGI. The CDR3 totals 13 residues. CDR3 protein: CASSYSFVSPLHF. CDR3 bases: TGTGCCAGCAGTTATTCATTCGTCTCACCCCTCCACTTT.

The rearrangement joins TRBV5-1 to TRBJ1-2; D call uncertain. This CDR3 region has 15 residues. CDR1 is SGHRS, CDR2 YFSETQ, per germline. V was clipped by 3 bases and J by 3 bases, with 15 bases between them. CDR3 protein: CASSWYYGPDYGYTF. The CDR3 DNA sequence: TGCGCCAGCAGCTGGTATTACGGCCCGGACTATGGCTACACCTTC.

The chain joins TRBV30 to TRBJ1-2; D remains ambiguous. Germline V CDR1 and CDR2: GTSNPN, SVGIG (reference sequence). This CDR3 has 15 amino acids. V gave up 5 bases and J gave up 2 bases, with 18 bases separating them. The CDR3 here is CAWEAGSAQNYGYTF. The CDR3 DNA follows: TGTGCCTGGGAAGCGGGGAGTGCTCAGAACTATGGCTACACCTTC.

The V call is TRBV12-5, the J call TRBJ2-7, with 8 positions matching TRBD1. Trimming at V came to 1 base and at J to 6 bases, leaving 5 bases not matched to a gene. The germline CDR1 and CDR2 sequences are LGHNT and FRNRAP. The length of the CDR3 is 14 residues. CDR3 sequence (DNA): TGTGCTAGTGGTTTGGGAATTACAGGGGGCGAGCAGTACTTC. Amino acids: CASGLGITGGEQYF. Together with reference TRBV12-5 and TRBJ2-7, the CDR3 gives the full variable domain: DARVTQTPRHKVTEMGQEVTMRCQPILGHNTVFWYRQTMMQGLELLAYFRNRAPLDDSGMPKDRFSAEMPDATLATLKIQPSEPRDSAVYFCASGLGITGGEQYFGPGTRLTVT.

The J gene is TRBJ2-1, the V gene TRBV4-1, with 9 bases fitting TRBD1. The junction had 6 bases not matched to a gene; V was cut back by 6 bases and J by 6 bases. Germline lookup yields CDR1 MGHRA and CDR2 YSYEKL. The CDR3 is made up of 14 amino acids. The CDR3 spells CASSVQGAGNEQFF. The CDR3, as DNA: TGCGCCAGCAGTGTACAGGGGGCAGGCAATGAGCAGTTCTTC.

V usage is TRBV27 and J usage is TRBJ2-7; D uncertain. The CDR3 runs to 12 residues. Germline loops: CDR1 MNHEY, CDR2 SMNVEV (reference sequence). V lost 6 bases, J lost 2 bases, and 8 bases lay in between. The CDR3 region is CASRTQAYEQYF. The CDR3 coding sequence is TGTGCCAGCAGAACCCAAGCCTACGAGCAGTACTTC.

V is TRBV5-1 and J is TRBJ1-1, with D possibly being TRBD1 (5 bases). This CDR3 is 11 amino acids long. The V end was cut by 5 bases, the J end by 6 bases, with 8 bases between. Germline V gene lookup returns CDR1 SGHRS and CDR2 YFSETQ. As DNA, the CDR3 is TGCGCCAGCAGGGCGGGGGCTGAAGCTTTCTTT. Encoded protein: CASRAGAEAFF.

The genes are TRBV3-1 (or the pseudogene TRBV3-2) and TRBJ2-6; D call uncertain. The germline V gene has CDR1 LGHDT and CDR2 YNNKEL (reference sequence). Trimming removed 8 bases at V and 3 bases at J, with 11 bases between. The CDR3 runs 14 residues. Written as DNA, the CDR3 is TGTGCCAGCCAGCTGGGTAATGGGGCCAACGTCCTGACTTTC. Residues: CASQLGNGANVLTF.

This chain connects TRBV27 to TRBJ2-5; a weak D match, TRBD2 (5 bases). Germline-derived CDR1 and CDR2 are MNHEY and SMNVEV (reference sequence). V lost 5 bases, J lost 5 bases, and 15 bases lay in between. The CDR3 consists of 14 residues. The CDR3 sequence is CASSDKLGLETQYF. CDR3 coding DNA: TGTGCCAGCAGTGATAAACTAGGCCTGGAGACCCAGTACTTC.